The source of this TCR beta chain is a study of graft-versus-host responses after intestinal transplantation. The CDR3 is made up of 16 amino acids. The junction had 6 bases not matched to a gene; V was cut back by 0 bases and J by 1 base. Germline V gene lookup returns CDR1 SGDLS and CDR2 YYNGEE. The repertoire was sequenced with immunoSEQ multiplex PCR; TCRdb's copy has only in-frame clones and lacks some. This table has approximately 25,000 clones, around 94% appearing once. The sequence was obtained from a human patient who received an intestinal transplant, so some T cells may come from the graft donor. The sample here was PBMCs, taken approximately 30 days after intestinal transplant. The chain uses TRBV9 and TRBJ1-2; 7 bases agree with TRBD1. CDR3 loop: CASSVVTGEGNYGYTF. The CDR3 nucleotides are TGTGCCAGCAGCGTAGTCACAGGGGAAGGTAACTATGGCTACACCTTC.